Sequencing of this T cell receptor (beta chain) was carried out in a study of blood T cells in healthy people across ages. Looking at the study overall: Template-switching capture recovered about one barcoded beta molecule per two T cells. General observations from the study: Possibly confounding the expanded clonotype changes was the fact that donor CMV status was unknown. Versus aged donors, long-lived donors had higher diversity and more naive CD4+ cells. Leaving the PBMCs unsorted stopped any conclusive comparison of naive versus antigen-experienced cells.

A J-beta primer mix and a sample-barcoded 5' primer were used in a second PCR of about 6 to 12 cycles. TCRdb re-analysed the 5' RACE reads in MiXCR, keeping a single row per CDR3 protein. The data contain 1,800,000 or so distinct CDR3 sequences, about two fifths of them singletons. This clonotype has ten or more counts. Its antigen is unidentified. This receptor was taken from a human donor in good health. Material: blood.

CDR3 region: CASSLDWGGTDTQYF. The CDR3 DNA follows: TGCGCCAGCAGCCTGGACTGGGGCGGCACAGATACGCAGTATTTT. V is TRBV5-1 and J is TRBJ2-3; D may correspond to TRBD1 or TRBD2 (5 bases each). In germline, CDR1 is SGHRS, CDR2 YFSETQ. The V end was cut by 4 bases, the J end by 1 base, with 13 bases between. The CDR3 consists of 15 residues.